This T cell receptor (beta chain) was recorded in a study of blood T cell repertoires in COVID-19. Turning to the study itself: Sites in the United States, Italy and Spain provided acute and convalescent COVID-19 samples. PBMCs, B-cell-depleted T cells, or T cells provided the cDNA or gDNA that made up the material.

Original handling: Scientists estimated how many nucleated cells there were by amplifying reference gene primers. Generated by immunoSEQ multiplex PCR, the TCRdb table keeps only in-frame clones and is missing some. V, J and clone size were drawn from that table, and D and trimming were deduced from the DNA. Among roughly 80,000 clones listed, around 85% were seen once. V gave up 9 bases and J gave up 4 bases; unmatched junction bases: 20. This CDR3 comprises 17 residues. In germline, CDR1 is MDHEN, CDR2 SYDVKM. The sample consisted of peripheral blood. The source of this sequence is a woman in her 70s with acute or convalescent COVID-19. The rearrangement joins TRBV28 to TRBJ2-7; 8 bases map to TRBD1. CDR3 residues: CASLGLNPGGLGYEQYV. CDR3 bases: TGTGCCAGTTTGGGTTTGAATCCAGGGGGCTTGGGTTACGAGCAGTACGTC.